The following is a T cell receptor beta chain sequence with its context. This entry comes from a study of blood T cell repertoires in COVID-19. Study-level background: Both acute and convalescent COVID-19 samples were obtained from the United States, Italy and Spain. PBMCs, B-cell-depleted T cells, or T cells were the source of the cDNA or gDNA that made up the material.

The germline V gene encodes CDR1 MNHEY and CDR2 SVGAGI. V lost 5 bases to trimming and J lost 4 bases; unmatched junction nucleotides: 7. CDR3 size: 14 residues. The table came from immunoSEQ multiplex PCR; TCRdb's copy has only in-frame clones and leaves some out. The sample records 650,000 to 800,000 clones, around 90% being singletons. Sequenced: peripheral blood. The V and J genes are TRBV6-5 and TRBJ1-1; TRBD1 matches at 7 bases. The origin of this receptor is a woman younger than 30 with acute or convalescent COVID-19. Here the CDR3 DNA reads TGTGCCAGCAGTAACGGGGACAGCAGCACTGAAGCTTTCTTT. Protein sequence: CASSNGDSSTEAFF.